Presented here are 9 T cell receptor beta chains from one specimen sequenced in a study of T cells in Graves' hyperthyroidism and ophthalmopathy. The source material, RNA transcripts, was used to amplify TCR beta CDR3 regions. The HTBI primer set drove a first-round RT-PCR of the TCR CDR3. TCRdb used MiXCR to reprocess the multiplex PCR reads, holding one entry per CDR3 protein. The table has 500,000 to 800,000 distinct CDR3 sequences, just under 45% seen once. The sample was peripheral blood or thyroid tissue (not recorded which). The source of these receptors is an adult man with Graves' disease, either hyperthyroidism or ophthalmopathy (not recorded which).

This sequence joins TRBV29-1 and TRBJ1-2; TRBD1 agrees at 7 bases. The CDR3 covers 11 residues. Germline assignment: CDR1 SQVTM and CDR2 ANQGSEA. The CDR3 protein is CSRDSSYGYTF. CDR3 nucleotides: TGCAGTAGGGACAGCTCCTATGGCTACACCTTC.

The chain combines TRBV7-9 with TRBJ1-6, with no clear D. Between the trimmed V and J ends, which lost 5 bases and 7 bases, there was a span of 18 bases. Germline V gene data show CDR1 as SEHNR and CDR2 as FQNEAQ (reference sequence). This CDR3 has 16 residues. The CDR3 DNA follows: TGTGCCAGCAGCCCGATAAATACCAACAGAAATTCACCCCTCCACTTT. This sequence encodes CASSPINTNRNSPLHF.

This chain connects TRBV10-3 to TRBJ1-5, with D possibly TRBD1 on 5 matching bases. CDR1 and CDR2 (germline): ENHRY, SYGVKD. The V end was cut by 2 bases, the J end by 5 bases, with 10 bases between. This CDR3 has 14 amino acids. As DNA, the CDR3 is TGTGCCATCAGTGAGGATCAGGGTGATCAGCCCCAGCATTTT. Translating gives CAISEDQGDQPQHF.

This clonotype has ten or more counts. The chain joins TRBV2 to TRBJ1-2; 7 positions agree with TRBD1. The length of the CDR3 is 15 residues. The germline V gene encodes CDR1 SNHLY and CDR2 FYNNEI. The V gene end was trimmed by 8 bases and the J gene end by 4 bases; junction bases not matched to a gene: 13. The CDR3 DNA sequence: TGTGCCAGCCGACCGATGACAGGGTTGGCCTATGGCTACACCTTC. It encodes CASRPMTGLAYGYTF. Looking up the rest from reference TRBV2 and TRBJ1-2 gives the full variable domain: EPEVTQTPSHQVTQMGQEVILRCVPISNHLYFYWYRQILGQKVEFLVSFYNNEISEKSEIFDDQFSVERPDGSNFTLKIRSTKLEDSAMYFCASRPMTGLAYGYTFGSGTRLTVV.

As concerns this clonotype: No conserved phenylalanine or tryptophan is present at the end of the CDR3, so a read error is the likely explanation. This rearrangement joins TRBV2 to TRBJ1-5; 7 bases map to TRBD1. J lost 3 bases, V lost 6 bases, and 8 bases had no gene match. The germline gives CDR1 SNHLY, CDR2 FYNNEI. This CDR3 comprises 15 residues. CDR3 sequence: CASSLYDRVNQPQHC. The CDR3, as DNA: TGTGCCAGCAGCCTCTACGACAGGGTCAATCAGCCCCAGCATTGT.

In this sample, this clonotype turned up many times. The gene calls are TRBV7-6 and TRBJ2-7; D unclear. The V and J ends lost 1 base and 0 bases respectively, with 10 bases between them. CDR3 length: 15 residues. Germline CDR1 is SGHVS and CDR2 is FNYEAQ. The DNA of the CDR3 is TGTGCCAGCAGCTTAGGGTCCGGAGCCTCCTACGAGCAGTACTTC. Residues: CASSLGSGASYEQYF. Based on the CDR3 plus reference TRBV7-6 and TRBJ2-7, the full variable domain is GAGVSQSPRYKVTKRGQDVALRCDPISGHVSLYWYRQALGQGPEFLTYFNYEAQQDKSGLPNDRFSAERPEGSISTLTIQRTEQRDSAMYRCASSLGSGASYEQYFGPGTRLTVT.

The chain is built from TRBV15 and TRBJ1-1; D remains ambiguous. Germline CDR1 reads LNHNV; CDR2 reads YYDKDF (reference sequence). The CDR3 consists of 15 residues. V was clipped by 3 bases and J by 0 bases, with 11 bases between them. The CDR3: CATSSYGSMNTEAFF. The CDR3 DNA is TGTGCCACCAGCAGTTACGGCAGCATGAACACTGAAGCTTTCTTT.

The gene calls are TRBV12-3 or TRBV12-4 and TRBJ2-2; D is unclear. CDR3 length: 10 amino acids. The ends were cut back, 4 bases at V and 9 bases at J, with 3 bases in the middle. CDR3 sequence (DNA): TGTGCCAGCAGTTCGCGGGAGCTGTTTTTT. Its translation is CASSSRELFF.

This chain joins TRBV5-1 and TRBJ2-7, with D tentatively TRBD2 (5 bases). The CDR3 loop spans 15 amino acids. The V gene lost 0 bases and the J gene lost 3 bases, with 13 bases spanning the gap. Germline CDR1 reads SGHRS; CDR2 reads YFSETQ. CDR3 DNA sequence: TGCGCCAGCAGCTTGGAACGGGGAAAAGGCTACGAGCAGTACTTC. Protein sequence: CASSLERGKGYEQYF.